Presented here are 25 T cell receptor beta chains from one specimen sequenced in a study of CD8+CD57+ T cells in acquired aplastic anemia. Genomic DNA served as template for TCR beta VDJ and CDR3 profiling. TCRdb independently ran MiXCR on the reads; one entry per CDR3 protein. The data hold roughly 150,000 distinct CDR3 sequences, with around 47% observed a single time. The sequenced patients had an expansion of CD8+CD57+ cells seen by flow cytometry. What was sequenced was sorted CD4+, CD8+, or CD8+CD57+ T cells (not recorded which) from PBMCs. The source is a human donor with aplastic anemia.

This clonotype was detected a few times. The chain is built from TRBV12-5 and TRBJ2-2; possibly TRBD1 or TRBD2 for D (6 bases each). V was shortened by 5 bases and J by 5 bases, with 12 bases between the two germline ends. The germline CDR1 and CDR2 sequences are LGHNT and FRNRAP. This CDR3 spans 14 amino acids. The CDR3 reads CASGERGETGELFF. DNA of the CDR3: TGTGCTAGTGGTGAGAGGGGGGAGACCGGGGAGCTGTTTTTT.

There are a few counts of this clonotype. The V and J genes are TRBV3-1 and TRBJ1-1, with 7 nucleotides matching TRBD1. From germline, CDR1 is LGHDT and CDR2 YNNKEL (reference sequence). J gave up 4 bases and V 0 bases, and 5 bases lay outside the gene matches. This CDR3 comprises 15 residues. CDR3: CASSQERGRITEAFF. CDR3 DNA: TGTGCCAGCAGCCAAGAAAGGGGGCGCATCACTGAAGCTTTCTTT.

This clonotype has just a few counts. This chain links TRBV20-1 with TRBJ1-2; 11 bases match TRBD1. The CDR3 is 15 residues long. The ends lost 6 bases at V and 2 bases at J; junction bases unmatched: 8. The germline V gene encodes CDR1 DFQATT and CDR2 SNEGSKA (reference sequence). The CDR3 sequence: CSARKGQGANYGYTF. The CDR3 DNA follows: TGCAGTGCCCGGAAAGGACAGGGGGCGAACTATGGCTACACCTTC.

CDR3 nucleotides: TGTCCGCTTTGGGATTGGACAGTACCCGAGCAGTACGTC. It specifies CPLWDWTVPEQYV. The J gene is TRBJ2-7, the V gene TRBV25-1; tentative D call: TRBD1 (6 bases). Germline CDR1 MGHDK, CDR2 SYGVNS. CDR3 length: 13 amino acids.

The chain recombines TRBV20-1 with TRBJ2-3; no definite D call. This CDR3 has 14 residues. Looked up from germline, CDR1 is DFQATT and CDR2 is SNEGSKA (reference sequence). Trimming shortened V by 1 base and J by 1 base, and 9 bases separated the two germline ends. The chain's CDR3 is CSARVSSGTDTQYF. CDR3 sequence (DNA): TGCAGTGCTAGAGTATCTTCGGGCACAGATACGCAGTATTTT.

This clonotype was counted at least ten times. CDR3: CASSFGGALSTDTQYF. CDR3 in DNA: TGTGCCAGCAGCTTTGGAGGGGCACTTAGCACAGATACGCAGTATTTT. This chain links TRBV11-2 with TRBJ2-3; maybe TRBD2 (6 bases). Germline assignment: CDR1 SGHAT and CDR2 FQNNGV. The CDR3 length is 16 residues. The V end lost 3 bases, the J end lost 0 bases, and 13 bases lay between the germline ends.

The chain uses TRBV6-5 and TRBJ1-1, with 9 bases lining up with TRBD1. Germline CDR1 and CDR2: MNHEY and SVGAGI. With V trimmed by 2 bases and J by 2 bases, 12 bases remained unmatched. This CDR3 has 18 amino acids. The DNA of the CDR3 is TGTGCCAGCAGTTACCTTCCTCCGGGACAGGGTTATAACACTGAAGCTTTCTTT. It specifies CASSYLPPGQGYNTEAFF.

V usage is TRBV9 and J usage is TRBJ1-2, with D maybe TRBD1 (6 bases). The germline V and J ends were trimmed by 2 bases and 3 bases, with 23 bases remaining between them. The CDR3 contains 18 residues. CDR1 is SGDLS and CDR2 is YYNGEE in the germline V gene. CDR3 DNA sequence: TGTGCCAGCAGCGTTTCTCCGTATTACAGGGAGTTGTACTATGGCTACACCTTC. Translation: CASSVSPYYRELYYGYTF. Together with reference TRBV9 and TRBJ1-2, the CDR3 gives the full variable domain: DSGVTQTPKHLITATGQRVTLRCSPRSGDLSVYWYQQSLDQGLQFLIQYYNGEERAKGNILERFSAQQFPDLHSELNLSSLELGDSALYFCASSVSPYYRELYYGYTFGSGTRLTVV.

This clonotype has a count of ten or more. The CDR3 loop is CASSLVGASRTIYF. The CDR3 DNA follows: TGTGCCAGCAGCTTAGTAGGGGCTTCTCGCACCATATATTTT. The chain combines TRBV7-9 with TRBJ1-3, with D tentatively TRBD1 (5 bases). There are 14 residues in the CDR3. CDR1 and CDR2 (germline): SEHNR, FQNEAQ (reference sequence). Trimming took 1 base from V and 9 from J, leaving 13 bases between them.

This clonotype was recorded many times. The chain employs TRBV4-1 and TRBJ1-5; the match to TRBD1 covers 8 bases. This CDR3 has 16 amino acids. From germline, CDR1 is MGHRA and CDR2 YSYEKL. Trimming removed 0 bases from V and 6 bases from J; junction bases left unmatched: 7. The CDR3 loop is CASSQDATGAFQPQHF. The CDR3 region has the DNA TGCGCCAGCAGCCAAGACGCGACAGGGGCCTTTCAGCCCCAGCATTTT.

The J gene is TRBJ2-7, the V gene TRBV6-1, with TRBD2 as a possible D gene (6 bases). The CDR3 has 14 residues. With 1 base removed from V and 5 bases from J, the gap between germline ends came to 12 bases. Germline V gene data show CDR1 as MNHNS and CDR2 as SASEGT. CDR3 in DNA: TGTGCCAGCAGTGAAGGGCAGGGAGGCAACGAGCAGTACTTC. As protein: CASSEGQGGNEQYF.

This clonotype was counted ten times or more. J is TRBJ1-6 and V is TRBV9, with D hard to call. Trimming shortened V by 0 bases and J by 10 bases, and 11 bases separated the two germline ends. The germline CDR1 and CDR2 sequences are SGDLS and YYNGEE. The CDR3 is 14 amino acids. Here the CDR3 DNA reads TGTGCCAGCAGCGTAGCGCTGACGAACTCACCCCTCCACTTT. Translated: CASSVALTNSPLHF.

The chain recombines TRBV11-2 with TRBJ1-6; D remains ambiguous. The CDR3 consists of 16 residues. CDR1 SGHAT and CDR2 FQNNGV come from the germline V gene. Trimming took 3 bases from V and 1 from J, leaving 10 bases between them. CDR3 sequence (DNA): TGTGCCAGCAGCTTGGTCGGTGGGTCCTATAATTCACCCCTCCACTTT. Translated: CASSLVGGSYNSPLHF.

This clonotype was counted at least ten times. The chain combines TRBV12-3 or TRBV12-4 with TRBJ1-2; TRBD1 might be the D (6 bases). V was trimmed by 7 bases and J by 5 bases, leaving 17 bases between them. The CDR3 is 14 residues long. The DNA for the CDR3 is TGTGCCAGCAAGAGAGGGGGGGGTTCATATGGCTACACCTTC. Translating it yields CASKRGGGSYGYTF.

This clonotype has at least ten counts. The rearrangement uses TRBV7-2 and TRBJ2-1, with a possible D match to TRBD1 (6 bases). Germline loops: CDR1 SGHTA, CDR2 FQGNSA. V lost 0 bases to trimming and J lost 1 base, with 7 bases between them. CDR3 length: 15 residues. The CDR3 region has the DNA TGTGCCAGCAGCTTAGCTGGGACATCCTACAATGAGCAGTTCTTC. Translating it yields CASSLAGTSYNEQFF.

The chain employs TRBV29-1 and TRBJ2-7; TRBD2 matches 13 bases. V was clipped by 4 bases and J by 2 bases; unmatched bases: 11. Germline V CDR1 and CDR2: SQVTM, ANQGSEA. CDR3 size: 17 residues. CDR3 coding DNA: TGCAGCGTTGTTCCATTTTCCGGGACTAGCGGGGCCTACGAGCAGTACTTC. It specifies CSVVPFSGTSGAYEQYF.

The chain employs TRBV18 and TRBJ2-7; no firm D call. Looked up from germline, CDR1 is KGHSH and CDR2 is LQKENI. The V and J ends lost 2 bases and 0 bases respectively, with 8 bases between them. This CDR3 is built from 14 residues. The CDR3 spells CASSPLDISYEQYF. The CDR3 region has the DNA TGTGCCAGCTCACCATTGGATATCTCCTACGAGCAGTACTTC.

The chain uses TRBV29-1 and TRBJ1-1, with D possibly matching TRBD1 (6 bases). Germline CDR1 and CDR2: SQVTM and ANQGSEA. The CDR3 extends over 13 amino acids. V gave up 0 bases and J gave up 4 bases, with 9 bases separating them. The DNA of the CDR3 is TGCAGCGTTGAAGAAGAACAGGGCACTGAAGCTTTCTTT. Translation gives CSVEEEQGTEAFF.

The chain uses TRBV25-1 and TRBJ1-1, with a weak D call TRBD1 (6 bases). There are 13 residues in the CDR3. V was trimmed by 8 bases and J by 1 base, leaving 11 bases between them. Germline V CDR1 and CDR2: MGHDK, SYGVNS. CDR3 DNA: TGTGCCAGCTCAGGGGCTTCGAACACTGAAGCTTTCTTT. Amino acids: CASSGASNTEAFF.

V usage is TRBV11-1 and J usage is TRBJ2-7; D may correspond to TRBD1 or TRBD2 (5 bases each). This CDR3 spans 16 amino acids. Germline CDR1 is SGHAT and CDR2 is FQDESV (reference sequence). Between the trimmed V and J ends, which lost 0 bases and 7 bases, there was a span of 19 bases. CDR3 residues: CASSLAGSGAWGEQYF. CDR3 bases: TGTGCCAGCAGCTTAGCGGGTTCTGGGGCGTGGGGGGAGCAGTACTTC.

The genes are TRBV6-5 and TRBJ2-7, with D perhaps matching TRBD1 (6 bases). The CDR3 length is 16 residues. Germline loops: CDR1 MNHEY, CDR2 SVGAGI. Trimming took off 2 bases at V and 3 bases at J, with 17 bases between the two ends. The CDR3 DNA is TGTGCCAGCAGTTACGGCTTTCAGGACAGCCACTACGAGCAGTACTTC. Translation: CASSYGFQDSHYEQYF.

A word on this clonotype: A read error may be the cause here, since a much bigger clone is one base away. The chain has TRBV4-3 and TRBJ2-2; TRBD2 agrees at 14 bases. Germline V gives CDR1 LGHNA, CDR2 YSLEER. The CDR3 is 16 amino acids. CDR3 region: CASSLGTSGSTGALFF. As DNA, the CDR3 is TGCGCCAGCAGCCTTGGGACTAGCGGGAGCACCGGGGCGCTGTTTTTT.

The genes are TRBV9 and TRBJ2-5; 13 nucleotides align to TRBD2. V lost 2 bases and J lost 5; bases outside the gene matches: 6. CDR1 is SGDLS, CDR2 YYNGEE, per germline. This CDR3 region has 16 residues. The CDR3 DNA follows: TGTGCCAGCAGCGTGGGGACTAGCGGGATTCTGGAGACCCAGTACTTC. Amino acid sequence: CASSVGTSGILETQYF.

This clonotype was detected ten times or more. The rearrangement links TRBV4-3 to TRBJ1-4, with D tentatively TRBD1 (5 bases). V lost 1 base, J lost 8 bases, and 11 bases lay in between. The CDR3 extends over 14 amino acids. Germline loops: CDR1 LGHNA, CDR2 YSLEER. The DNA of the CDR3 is TGCGCCAGCAGCCAAGGGGGGGGTGGAGAAAAACTGTTTTTT. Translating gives CASSQGGGGEKLFF.

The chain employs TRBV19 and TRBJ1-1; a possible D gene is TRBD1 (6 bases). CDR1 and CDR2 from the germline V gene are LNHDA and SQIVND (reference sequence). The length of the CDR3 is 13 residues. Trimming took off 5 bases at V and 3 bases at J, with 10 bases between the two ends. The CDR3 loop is CASSVGGHTEAFF. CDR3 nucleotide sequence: TGTGCCAGTAGTGTCGGGGGGCACACTGAAGCTTTCTTT.